This T cell receptor beta chain was retrieved from a study of T cells expressing NK-cell markers. Turning to the study itself: Serological testing identified seven of the eight sequenced donors as HCMV-seropositive and one as seronegative.

Study-wide results and caveats: Whether expanded NKG2C+ T cell clones were HCMV specific stayed uncertain.

The length of the CDR3 is 14 residues. CDR1 and CDR2 from the germline V gene are DFQATT and SNEGSKA (reference sequence). Note on this clonotype: Its antigen is not identified.

The cDNA for TCR beta came from 5'RACE template switching with UMIs. TCRdb reprocessed the 5' RACE reads and stores each CDR3 protein as one record, lacking DNA. The record lists hundreds of thousands of distinct CDR3 sequences, of which the ten most abundant hold roughly 5.4%. The genes are TRBV20-1 and TRBJ2-3; TCRdb lists TRBD1, though no DNA is available to test this call. The source is a man between 18 and 69 years old in good health. Input material: blood T cells: a sorted CD56 or NKG2C T cell subset, CD4+ or CD8+ T cells, or bulk PBMC T cells (not recorded which). CDR3 protein: CSTNRGRSTDTQYF.